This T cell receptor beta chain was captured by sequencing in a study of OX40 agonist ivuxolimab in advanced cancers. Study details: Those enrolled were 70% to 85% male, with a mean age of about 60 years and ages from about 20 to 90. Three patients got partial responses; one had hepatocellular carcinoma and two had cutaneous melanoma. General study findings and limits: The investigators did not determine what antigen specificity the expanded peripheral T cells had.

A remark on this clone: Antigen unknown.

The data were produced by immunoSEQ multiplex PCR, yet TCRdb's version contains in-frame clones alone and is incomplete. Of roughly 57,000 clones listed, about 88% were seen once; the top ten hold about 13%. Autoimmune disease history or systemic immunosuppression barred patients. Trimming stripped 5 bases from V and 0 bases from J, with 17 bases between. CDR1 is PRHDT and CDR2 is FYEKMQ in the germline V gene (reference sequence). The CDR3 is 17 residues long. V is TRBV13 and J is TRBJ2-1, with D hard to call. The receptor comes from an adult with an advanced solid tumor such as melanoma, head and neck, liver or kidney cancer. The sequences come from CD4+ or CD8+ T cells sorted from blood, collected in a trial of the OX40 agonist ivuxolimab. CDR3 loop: CASSRRSQASSYNEQFF. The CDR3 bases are TGTGCCAGCAGCCGCAGGTCGCAGGCGAGCTCCTACAATGAGCAGTTCTTC.